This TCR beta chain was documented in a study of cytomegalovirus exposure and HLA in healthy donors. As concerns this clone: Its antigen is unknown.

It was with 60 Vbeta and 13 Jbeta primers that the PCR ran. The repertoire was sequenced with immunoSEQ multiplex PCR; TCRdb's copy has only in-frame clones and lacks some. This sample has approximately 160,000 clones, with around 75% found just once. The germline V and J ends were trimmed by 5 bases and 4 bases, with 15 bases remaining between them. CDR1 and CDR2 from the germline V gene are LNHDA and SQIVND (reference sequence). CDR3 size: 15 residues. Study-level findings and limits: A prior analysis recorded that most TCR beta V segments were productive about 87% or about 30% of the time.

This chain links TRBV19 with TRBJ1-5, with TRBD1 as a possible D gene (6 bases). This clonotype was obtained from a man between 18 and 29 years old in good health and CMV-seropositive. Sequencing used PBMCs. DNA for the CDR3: TGTGCCAGTAGTGCGGACAGTAGCCCTAATCAGCCCCAGCATTTT. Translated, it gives CASSADSSPNQPQHF. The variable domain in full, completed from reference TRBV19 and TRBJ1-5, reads DGGITQSPKYLFRKEGQNVTLSCEQNLNHDAMYWYRQDPGQGLRLIYYSQIVNDFQKGDIAEGYSVSREKKESFPLTVTSAQKNPTAFYLCASSADSSPNQPQHFGDGTRLSIL.